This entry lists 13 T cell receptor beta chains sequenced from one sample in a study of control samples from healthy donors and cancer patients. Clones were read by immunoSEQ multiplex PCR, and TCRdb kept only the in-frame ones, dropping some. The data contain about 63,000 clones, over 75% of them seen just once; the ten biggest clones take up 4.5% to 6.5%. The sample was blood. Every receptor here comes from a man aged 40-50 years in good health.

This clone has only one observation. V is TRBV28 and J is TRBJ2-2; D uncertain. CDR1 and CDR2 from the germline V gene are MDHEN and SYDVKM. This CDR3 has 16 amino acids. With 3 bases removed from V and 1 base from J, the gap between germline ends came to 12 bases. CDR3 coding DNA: TGTGCCAGCAGTTTGGTGTACGGAAAGAACACCGGGGAGCTGTTTTTT. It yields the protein CASSLVYGKNTGELFF.

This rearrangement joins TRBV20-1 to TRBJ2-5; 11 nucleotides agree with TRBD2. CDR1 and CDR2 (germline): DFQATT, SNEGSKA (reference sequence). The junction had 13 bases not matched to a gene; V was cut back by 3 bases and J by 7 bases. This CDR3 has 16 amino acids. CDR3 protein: CSASLMVGLAVRTQYF. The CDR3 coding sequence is TGCAGTGCTAGTTTGATGGTGGGACTAGCGGTTCGGACCCAGTACTTC.

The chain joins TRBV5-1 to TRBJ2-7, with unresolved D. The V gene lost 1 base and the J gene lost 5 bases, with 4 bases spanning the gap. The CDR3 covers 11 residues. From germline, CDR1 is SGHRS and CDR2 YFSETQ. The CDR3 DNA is TGCGCCAGCAGCTTGAGTGACGAGCAGTACTTC. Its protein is CASSLSDEQYF.

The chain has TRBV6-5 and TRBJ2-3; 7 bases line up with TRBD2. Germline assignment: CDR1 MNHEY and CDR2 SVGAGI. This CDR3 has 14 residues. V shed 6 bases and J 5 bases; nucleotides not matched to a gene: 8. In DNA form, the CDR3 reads TGTGCCAGCAGCCTTGGACTAGGAGGAGATACGCAGTATTTT. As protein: CASSLGLGGDTQYF.

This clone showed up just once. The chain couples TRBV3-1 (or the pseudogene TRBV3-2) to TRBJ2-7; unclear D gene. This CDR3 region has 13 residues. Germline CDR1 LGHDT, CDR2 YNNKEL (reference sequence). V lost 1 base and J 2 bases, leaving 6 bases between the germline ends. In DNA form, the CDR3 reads TGTGCCAGCAGCCAAGCCGTCGCCTACGAGCAGTACTTC. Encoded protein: CASSQAVAYEQYF.

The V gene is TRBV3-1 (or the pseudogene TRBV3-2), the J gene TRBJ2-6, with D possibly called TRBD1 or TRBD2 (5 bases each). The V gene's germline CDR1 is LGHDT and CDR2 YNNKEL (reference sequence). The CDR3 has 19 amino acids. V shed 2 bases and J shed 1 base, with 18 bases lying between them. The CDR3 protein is CASSQRGRSSTSGANVLTF. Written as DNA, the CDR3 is TGTGCCAGCAGCCAACGGGGACGCTCATCCACATCTGGGGCCAACGTCCTGACTTTC.

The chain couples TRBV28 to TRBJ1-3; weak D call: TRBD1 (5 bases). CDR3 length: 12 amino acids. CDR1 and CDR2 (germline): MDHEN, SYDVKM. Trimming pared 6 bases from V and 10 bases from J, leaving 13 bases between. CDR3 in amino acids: CASSPGLTTIYF. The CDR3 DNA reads TGTGCCAGCAGCCCGGGACTTACTACCATATATTTT.

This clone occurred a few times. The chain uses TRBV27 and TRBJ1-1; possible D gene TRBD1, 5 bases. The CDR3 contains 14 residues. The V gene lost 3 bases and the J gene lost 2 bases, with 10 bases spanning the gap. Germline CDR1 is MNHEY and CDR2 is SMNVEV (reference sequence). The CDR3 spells CASSFRGDNTEAFF. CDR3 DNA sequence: TGTGCCAGCAGTTTTCGGGGGGATAACACTGAAGCTTTCTTT.

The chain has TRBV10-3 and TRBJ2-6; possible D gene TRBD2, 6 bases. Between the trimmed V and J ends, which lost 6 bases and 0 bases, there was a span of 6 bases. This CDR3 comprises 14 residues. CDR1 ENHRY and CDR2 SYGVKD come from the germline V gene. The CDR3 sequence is CAIRGGSGANVLTF. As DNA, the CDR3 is TGTGCCATCAGGGGGGGCTCTGGGGCCAACGTCCTGACTTTC.

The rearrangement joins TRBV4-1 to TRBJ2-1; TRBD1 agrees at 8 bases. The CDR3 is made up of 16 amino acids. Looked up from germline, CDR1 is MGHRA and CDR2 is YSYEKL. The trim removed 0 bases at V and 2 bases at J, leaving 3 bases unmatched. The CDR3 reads CASSQDQDRAYNEQFF. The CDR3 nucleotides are TGCGCCAGCAGCCAAGATCAGGACAGGGCCTACAATGAGCAGTTCTTC.

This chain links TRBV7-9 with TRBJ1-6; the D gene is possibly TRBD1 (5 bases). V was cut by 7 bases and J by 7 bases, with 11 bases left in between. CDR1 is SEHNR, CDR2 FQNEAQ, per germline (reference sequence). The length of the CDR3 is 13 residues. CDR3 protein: CASMGGNNSPLHF. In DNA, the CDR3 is TGTGCCAGCATGGGGGGGAACAATTCACCCCTCCACTTT.

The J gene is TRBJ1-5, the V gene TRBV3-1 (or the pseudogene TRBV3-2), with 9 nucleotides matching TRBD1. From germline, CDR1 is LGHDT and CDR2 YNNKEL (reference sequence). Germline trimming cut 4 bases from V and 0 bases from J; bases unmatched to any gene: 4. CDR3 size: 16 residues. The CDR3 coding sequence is TGTGCCAGCAGCCCCGGGACAGGGTTTAGCAATCAGCCCCAGCATTTT. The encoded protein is CASSPGTGFSNQPQHF.

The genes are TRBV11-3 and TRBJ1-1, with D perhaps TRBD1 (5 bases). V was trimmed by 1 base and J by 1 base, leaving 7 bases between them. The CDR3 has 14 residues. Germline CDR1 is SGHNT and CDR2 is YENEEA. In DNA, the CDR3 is TGTGCCAGCAGCTTAGGAAGGGGGAACACTGAAGCTTTCTTT. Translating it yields CASSLGRGNTEAFF.